This paragraph reports one T cell receptor (beta chain). These data originate in a study of T cell responses to AZD1222 COVID-19 vaccine. The CDR3 has 15 amino acids. The germline V gene has CDR1 SGHDT and CDR2 YYEEEE. V was pared by 7 bases and J by 5 bases, with 7 bases of the junction left unmatched. Clones were sequenced by immunoSEQ multiplex PCR, and TCRdb holds only the in-frame ones, with some missing. This sample has more than 85,000 clones, with 70% to 90% found just once. This material consisted of peripheral blood, taken on day 0 of AZD1222 vaccination. This sequence was found in an adult in good health. The rearrangement uses TRBV5-6 and TRBJ2-3, with 13 positions matching TRBD2. The CDR3 DNA is TGTGCCAGCTCATTACTAGCGGGGGGGAAAGATACGCAGTATTTT. Its protein is CASSLLAGGKDTQYF.